The 2 T cell receptor beta chains reported below all come from one sample, sequenced in a study of CD8 T cells in Susac syndrome. Random-hexamer reverse transcription was applied to about 0.45 to 1 ug RNA. From the immunoSEQ multiplex PCR reads, TCRdb called clonotypes with MiXCR, one entry per CDR3 protein. Of a few hundred thousand distinct CDR3 sequences listed, approximately 85% are singletons. The sample consisted of CD8+ T cells from PBMCs. These receptors all stem from a human donor with multiple sclerosis.

The chain links TRBV28 to TRBJ2-1; D uncertain. The germline V gene encodes CDR1 MDHEN and CDR2 SYDVKM. Deletions cut 6 bases from V and 6 bases from J, with 15 bases between. The CDR3 has 14 amino acids. The CDR3 DNA follows: TGTGCCAGCAGCATCACTGCCCGCGGCAATGAGCAGTTCTTC. It encodes CASSITARGNEQFF.

The rearrangement links TRBV7-9 to TRBJ2-1, with D perhaps matching TRBD1 or TRBD2 (5 bases each). Between the trimmed V and J ends, which lost 1 base and 5 bases, there was a span of 15 bases. CDR1 SEHNR and CDR2 FQNEAQ come from the germline V gene (reference sequence). This CDR3 region has 16 residues. The CDR3 sequence is CASSLGLGTGHNEQFF. CDR3 coding DNA: TGTGCCAGCAGCTTAGGTCTCGGGACCGGCCACAATGAGCAGTTCTTC. The entire variable domain, with the rest obtained from reference TRBV7-9 and TRBJ2-1, is as follows: DTGVSQNPRHKITKRGQNVTFRCDPISEHNRLYWYRQTLGQGPEFLTYFQNEAQLEKSRLLSDRFSAERPKGSFSTLEIQRTEQGDSAMYLCASSLGLGTGHNEQFFGPGTRLTVL.